This T cell receptor (beta chain) derives from a study of blood T cells in healthy people across ages. The CDR3 sequence is 15 residues long. V dropped 4 bases and J dropped 0 bases, with 14 bases sitting between them. Looked up from germline, CDR1 is SGHRS and CDR2 is YFSETQ. This clonotype was seen only a few times. A second PCR, run for about 6 to 11 cycles, used a sample-barcoded 5' primer plus a J-beta primer mix. MiXCR, applied by TCRdb to the 5' RACE reads, yields one record per CDR3 protein. The sample records approximately 1.5 million distinct CDR3 sequences, about 35% being singletons. The study drew donors from healthy Caucasian individuals in Russia aged roughly 6 to 95.

The sequenced sample consisted of blood. This TCR was sampled from a woman in her twenties or thirties in good health. The chain has TRBV5-1 and TRBJ2-7; D may be TRBD1 (8 bases). In nucleotides, the CDR3 is TGCGCCAGCAGCAGCGGGGACAGGAGCTCCTACGAGCAGTACTTC. Protein sequence: CASSSGDRSSYEQYF.